The clone carrying this TCR beta chain was seen a few times. Its antigen remains unknown. These data originate in a study of blood T cells in healthy people across ages. With each sample, at least 5 micrograms of total RNA were extracted. Overall study results and limits: Older age coincided with a roughly linear decline in TCR beta diversity per million T cells.

For the second PCR, which ran for about 7 to 11 cycles, a sample-barcoded 5' primer and a J-beta primer mix were used. Each CDR3 protein is one row after TCRdb ran MiXCR on the 5' RACE reads. The sample has more than 1.4 million distinct CDR3 sequences, roughly 45% seen once. V was shortened by 6 bases and J by 7 bases, with 23 bases between the two germline ends. Germline-derived CDR1 and CDR2 are SGHRS and YFSETQ. This CDR3 comprises 16 residues. V gene TRBV5-1 combines with J gene TRBJ2-1; D gene uncertain. Source material: blood. The receptor comes from a woman aged 18-30 years in good health. The CDR3 loop is CASTPMYGPYGNEQFF. CDR3 nucleotide sequence: TGCGCCAGCACCCCGATGTACGGGCCCTACGGAAATGAGCAGTTCTTC. Supplemented by reference TRBV5-1 and TRBJ2-1, the full variable domain reads KAGVTQTPRYLIKTRGQQVTLSCSPISGHRSVSWYQQTPGQGLQFLFEYFSETQRNKGNFPGRFSGRQFSNSRSEMNVSTLELGDSALYLCASTPMYGPYGNEQFFGPGTRLTVL.